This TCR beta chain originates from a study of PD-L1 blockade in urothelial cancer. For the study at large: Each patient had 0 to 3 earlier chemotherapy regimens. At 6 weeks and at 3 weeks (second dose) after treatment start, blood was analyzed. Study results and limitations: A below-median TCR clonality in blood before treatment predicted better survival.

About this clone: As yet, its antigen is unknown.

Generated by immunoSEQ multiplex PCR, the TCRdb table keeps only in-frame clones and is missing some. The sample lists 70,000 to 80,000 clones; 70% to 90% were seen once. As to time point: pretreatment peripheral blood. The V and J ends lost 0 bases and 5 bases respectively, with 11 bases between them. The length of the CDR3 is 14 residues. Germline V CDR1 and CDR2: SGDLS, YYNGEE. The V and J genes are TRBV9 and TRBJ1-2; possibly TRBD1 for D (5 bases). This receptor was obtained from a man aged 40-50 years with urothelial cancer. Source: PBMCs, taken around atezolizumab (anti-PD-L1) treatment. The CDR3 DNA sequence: TGTGCCAGCAGCGTAGAGGGGCAGACTTATGGCTACACCTTC. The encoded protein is CASSVEGQTYGYTF. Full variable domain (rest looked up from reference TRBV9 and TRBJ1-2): DSGVTQTPKHLITATGQRVTLRCSPRSGDLSVYWYQQSLDQGLQFLIQYYNGEERAKGNILERFSAQQFPDLHSELNLSSLELGDSALYFCASSVEGQTYGYTFGSGTRLTVV.